What follows describes a single T cell receptor (beta chain). Per germline, CDR1 SEHNR and CDR2 FQNEAQ (reference sequence). CDR3 length: 14 residues. V gave up 5 bases and J gave up 5 bases; unmatched junction bases: 2. Vbeta (60) and Jbeta (13) primers were used in the PCR. Original data processing: Among the unique TCR beta chains that a later analysis counted, about 84 million in all, 10 million to 14 million were shared. The protocol was immunoSEQ multiplex PCR, while the TCRdb copy is restricted to in-frame clones and leaves out a portion. The V and J calls and clone size come from that table; D and trimming were worked out from the DNA. The sample carries over 150,000 clones, approximately 79% recorded once. This sample stems from a study of cytomegalovirus exposure and HLA in healthy donors.

Sequencing was carried out using PBMCs. This clonotype was obtained from a human donor in good health. The rearrangement uses TRBV7-9 and TRBJ2-3, with 12 bases aligning to TRBD2. The CDR3 DNA follows: TGTGCCAGCAGCCGGACTAGCGGGGTAGATACGCAGTATTTT. Residues: CASSRTSGVDTQYF.